These 10 T cell receptor beta chains originate from one sample sequenced in a study of cytomegalovirus exposure and HLA in healthy donors. Researchers ran the PCR with 60 Vbeta and 13 Jbeta primers. Repertoires were generated with immunoSEQ multiplex PCR, while TCRdb's copy carries only in-frame clones and drops some. The sample consists of 100,000 to 150,000 clones, roughly 76% of them appearing once. The source material was PBMCs. The receptors shown here come from a woman aged 50 to 65 in good health and CMV-seronegative.

A word on this clone: One end of the junction fails to match germline, which may point to a read error. V is TRBV11-3 and J is TRBJ2-1, with 13 bases identical to TRBD2. CDR1 and CDR2 from the germline V gene are SGHNT and YENEEA. The CDR3 is 16 residues long. The CDR3 reads CAGSLETSGRGNEQFF. The CDR3 DNA reads as TGTGCCGGCAGCTTAGAAACTAGCGGGAGGGGCAATGAGCAGTTCTTC.

V usage is TRBV5-1 and J usage is TRBJ1-2, with 7 bases matching TRBD1. V gave up 2 bases and J gave up 7 bases; unmatched junction bases: 8. CDR1 is SGHRS, CDR2 YFSETQ, per germline. The CDR3 consists of 14 residues. CDR3 nucleotide sequence: TGCGCCAGCAGCTTAGAGGGGGCGCGTCGTGGCTACACCTTC. It yields the protein CASSLEGARRGYTF.

The DNA of the CDR3 is TGTGCCAGCTCACCAGCCGGGACAGGATCCTACGAGCAGTACTTC. Amino acids: CASSPAGTGSYEQYF. The chain joins TRBV18 to TRBJ2-7, with 8 positions matching TRBD1. This CDR3 region has 15 residues. J was trimmed by 1 base and V by 2 bases; bases with no gene match: 4. CDR1 and CDR2 (germline): KGHSH, LQKENI.

This clone has just one count. This chain uses TRBV28 with TRBJ2-7; D possibly corresponds to TRBD1 (5 bases). Trimming took 8 bases from V and 0 from J, leaving 14 bases between them. The CDR3 covers 14 residues. CDR1 is MDHEN and CDR2 is SYDVKM in the germline V gene. This chain's CDR3 is CASARGLGSYEQYF. The CDR3, as DNA: TGTGCCAGCGCAAGGGGCTTGGGCTCCTACGAGCAGTACTTC.

V gene TRBV25-1 combines with J gene TRBJ1-4, with TRBD1 identical over 10 bases. The CDR3 totals 16 residues. V lost 0 bases to trimming and J lost 8 bases; unmatched junction nucleotides: 6. Germline assignment: CDR1 MGHDK and CDR2 SYGVNS. The CDR3 here is CASSEYFGTGDEKLFF. The CDR3 coding sequence is TGTGCCAGCAGTGAATATTTTGGGACAGGGGACGAAAAACTGTTTTTT.

This clone came up once. This chain uses TRBV6-6 with TRBJ1-1; a weak D match, TRBD1 (6 bases). The V end was cut by 4 bases, the J end by 4 bases, with 13 bases between. This CDR3 is 14 amino acids long. Germline CDR1 and CDR2: MNHNY and SVGAGI (reference sequence). The CDR3 spells CASSSQVTGTEAFF. The DNA of the CDR3 is TGTGCCAGCAGTTCCCAAGTGACAGGCACTGAAGCTTTCTTT.

The rearrangement joins TRBV5-6 to TRBJ1-1; TRBD1 agrees at 7 bases. V gave up 2 bases and J gave up 0 bases; unmatched junction bases: 7. Germline CDR1 is SGHDT and CDR2 is YYEEEE. The CDR3 spans 16 residues. CDR3: CASSLFAGQLNTEAFF. Here the CDR3 DNA reads TGTGCCAGCAGCTTATTTGCGGGACAGTTGAACACTGAAGCTTTCTTT.

The CDR3 sequence is CASSAYSTAGELFF. The CDR3 DNA reads TGTGCCAGCAGCGCCTATTCTACGGCCGGGGAGCTGTTTTTT. This chain uses TRBV9 with TRBJ2-2; D is uncertain. Germline values: CDR1 SGDLS, CDR2 YYNGEE. V gave up 3 bases and J gave up 6 bases, with 12 bases separating them. The CDR3 extends over 14 amino acids. Based on the CDR3 plus reference TRBV9 and TRBJ2-2, the full variable domain is DSGVTQTPKHLITATGQRVTLRCSPRSGDLSVYWYQQSLDQGLQFLIQYYNGEERAKGNILERFSAQQFPDLHSELNLSSLELGDSALYFCASSAYSTAGELFFGEGSRLTVL.

The V and J genes are TRBV15 and TRBJ2-3; possible D gene TRBD1, 6 bases. The CDR3 length is 14 residues. CDR1 LNHNV and CDR2 YYDKDF come from the germline V gene (reference sequence). V was clipped by 5 bases and J by 6 bases, with 15 bases between them. The CDR3 sequence: CATSLNRVADTQYF. The CDR3 nucleotides read TGTGCCACCAGCCTAAACAGGGTAGCGGATACGCAGTATTTT.

The rearrangement links TRBV5-1 to TRBJ2-2; tentative D call: TRBD2 (5 bases). CDR3 length equals 17 residues. The ends were cut back, 4 bases at V and 0 bases at J, with 16 bases in the middle. Germline lookup yields CDR1 SGHRS and CDR2 YFSETQ. The CDR3 bases are TGCGCCAGCAGCCCGCGACACGGGATTACGAACACCGGGGAGCTGTTTTTT. Protein product: CASSPRHGITNTGELFF.